The rows below give T cell receptor beta chains drawn from one sample of a study of sequential checkpoint blockade in melanoma. The repertoire was sequenced with immunoSEQ multiplex PCR; TCRdb's copy has only in-frame clones and lacks some. The sample shows under 40,000 clones, 70% to 90% of them seen only once. Source: CD8+ T cells sorted from blood (inferred from file names), taken from a patient given nivolumab and ipilimumab in sequence. Receptors were obtained from a human donor with melanoma. Both conserved end residues are part of each CDR3. D genes are given only for firm matches. Clone size is given for some rows only: seen once, a few or many times, or a class if the clone is expanded.

D gene	V gene	clone size	J gene	CDR3 protein	CDR3 DNA
.	TRBV10-3	.	TRBJ1-2	CAISESQGNGYTF	TGTGCCATCAGTGAGTCGCAGGGGAACGGCTACACCTTC
TRBD1	TRBV11-2	.	TRBJ1-3	CASSSPSSGGINTIYF	TGTGCCAGCAGCTCCCCTTCGTCAGGGGGAATAAACACCATATATTTT
.	TRBV7-6	.	TRBJ2-1	CASSLSAAPLLKDEQFF	TGTGCCAGCAGCCTGTCGGCGGCACCTTTATTGAAGGATGAGCAGTTCTTC
.	TRBV19	.	TRBJ2-7	CASSELGPHYEQYF	TGTGCCAGTAGCGAACTGGGCCCACACTACGAGCAGTACTTC
.	TRBV4-3	.	TRBJ2-3	CASSQGDLKSDTQYF	TGCGCCAGCAGCCAAGGAGACTTAAAGTCAGATACGCAGTATTTT
TRBD1	TRBV5-1	.	TRBJ2-7	CASSKWTGKNYEQYF	TGCGCCAGCAGCAAATGGACAGGGAAGAACTACGAGCAGTACTTC
.	TRBV7-9	.	TRBJ2-7	CASSSEWPSAYEQYF	TGTGCCAGCAGCTCAGAATGGCCCAGTGCCTACGAGCAGTACTTC
.	TRBV6-5	.	TRBJ2-1	CASSYSPLNEQFF	TGTGCCAGCAGTTACTCGCCACTCAATGAGCAGTTCTTC
TRBD2	TRBV7-6	.	TRBJ2-1	CASSRGGYLSYNEQFF	TGTGCCAGCAGCCGGGGGGGCTACCTCTCCTACAATGAGCAGTTCTTC
.	TRBV9	.	TRBJ2-2	CASSARVVVTGELFF	TGTGCCAGCAGCGCGAGGGTAGTCGTGACCGGGGAGCTGTTTTTT
TRBD1	TRBV7-8	.	TRBJ2-1	CASGERPGQGAHEQFF	TGTGCCTCAGGGGAGAGACCGGGACAGGGGGCTCATGAGCAGTTCTTC
TRBD2	TRBV5-4	.	TRBJ2-7	CASSPRTSFEQYF	TGTGCCAGCAGCCCAAGGACTAGTTTCGAGCAGTACTTC
TRBD2	TRBV27	.	TRBJ2-1	CASSLSGSSYNEQFF	TGTGCCAGCAGCCTTAGCGGGAGCTCCTACAATGAGCAGTTCTTC
TRBD1	TRBV29-1	.	TRBJ2-2	CSATLGQAYTGELFF	TGCAGCGCTACACTCGGACAGGCGTACACCGGGGAGCTGTTTTTT
.	TRBV28	.	TRBJ1-1	CASSLARARETEAFF	TGTGCCAGCAGTTTAGCCAGGGCGCGGGAAACTGAAGCTTTCTTT
.	TRBV7-3	.	TRBJ2-3	CASSPTSGGADTQYF	TGTGCCAGCAGCCCCACGTCGGGGGGCGCAGATACGCAGTATTTT
.	TRBV5-4	.	TRBJ2-7	CASSLRGIPYEQYF	TGTGCCAGCAGCTTAAGGGGGATACCCTACGAGCAGTACTTC
TRBD2	TRBV7-9	.	TRBJ2-1	CASSSTSGRTNEQFF	TGTGCCAGCAGCTCGACTAGCGGGAGGACCAATGAGCAGTTCTTC
TRBD1	TRBV7-9	.	TRBJ2-4	CASSFLGQGAKNIQYF	TGTGCCAGCAGCTTCCTGGGACAGGGGGCCAAAAACATTCAGTACTTC
TRBD2	TRBV5-1	once	TRBJ2-5	CASSLDRGAGETQYF	TGCGCCAGCAGCTTGGACCGAGGAGCGGGGGAGACCCAGTACTTC
.	TRBV12-5	few	TRBJ1-5	CASGQNSNQPQHF	TGTGCTAGTGGCCAGAATAGCAATCAGCCCCAGCATTTT
TRBD1	TRBV13	.	TRBJ1-2	CASSLGDRVYGYTF	TGTGCCAGCAGCTTAGGGGACAGGGTCTATGGCTACACCTTC
.	TRBV5-1	.	TRBJ2-2	CASSGSLHTGELFF	TGCGCCAGCAGTGGTAGCTTACACACCGGGGAGCTGTTTTTT